A selection of T cell receptor beta chains follows, all from one sample in a study of Ad26.COV2.S vaccination and SARS-CoV-2 variants. Only in-frame clones appear in the TCRdb table, and some are missing; sequencing was by immunoSEQ multiplex PCR. Among some 420,000 clones listed, around nine tenths were seen once. Sequenced here: peripheral blood, sampled in a trial of Ad26.COV2.S vaccine versus placebo. The receptors derive from a person aged 18-65 years who received the Ad26.COV2.S COVID-19 vaccine or a placebo. The CDR3 runs from the conserved cysteine through the conserved F or W. D genes are given only for firm matches. The listing skips clone size in some rows; elsewhere it reads once, few, many or a size class.

j_call | d_call | clone_size | v_call | cdr3_aa | cdr3_nt
TRBJ2-5 | NA | NA | TRBV28 | CASSLGGGAWKTQYF | TGTGCCAGCAGCCTCGGAGGGGGGGCTTGGAAGACCCAGTACTTC
TRBJ2-2 | TRBD2 | NA | TRBV28 | CASSPGTSVSGELFF | TGTGCCAGCAGTCCCGGGACTAGCGTCTCCGGGGAGCTGTTTTTT
TRBJ1-6 | NA | NA | TRBV4-3 | CASSQDRGGYNSPLHF | TGCGCCAGCAGCCAAGATCGGGGGGGATATAATTCACCCCTCCACTTT
TRBJ1-1 | TRBD1 | NA | TRBV5-1 | CASSLTFDRVEAFF | TGCGCCAGCAGCCTTACTTTCGACAGGGTGGAAGCTTTCTTT
TRBJ2-3 | NA | NA | TRBV5-4 | CASSPYKIPSTDTQYF | TGTGCCAGCAGCCCTTACAAGATTCCTAGCACAGATACGCAGTATTTT
TRBJ2-5 | NA | NA | TRBV29-1 | CSVAGGGRETQYF | TGCAGCGTAGCAGGAGGGGGAAGAGAGACCCAGTACTTC
TRBJ2-5 | TRBD2 | NA | TRBV11-2 | CASSPGTSGGSYETQYF | TGTGCCAGCAGCCCGGGGACTAGCGGGGGGTCATATGAGACCCAGTACTTC
TRBJ2-7 | NA | NA | TRBV3-1/TRBV3-2 | CASSQDVGSPYEQYF | TGTGCCAGCAGCCAAGATGTCGGAAGCCCCTACGAGCAGTACTTC
TRBJ2-6 | TRBD1 | NA | TRBV6-5 | CASSYAGGAGANVLTF | TGTGCCAGCAGTTACGCAGGGGGCGCTGGGGCCAACGTCCTGACTTTC
TRBJ2-7 | NA | NA | TRBV7-9 | CASSFREQYF | TGTGCCAGCAGCTTTCGAGAGCAGTACTTC
TRBJ1-4 | TRBD1 | NA | TRBV6-5 | CASSYSTGEVEKLFF | TGTGCCAGCAGTTACTCGACAGGGGAGGTTGAAAAACTGTTTTTT
TRBJ2-7 | NA | NA | TRBV23-1 | CASSQSLERGPCEQYF | TGCGCCAGCAGTCAATCGCTGGAGAGGGGACCGTGCGAGCAGTACTTC
TRBJ1-3 | TRBD1 | NA | TRBV4-1 | CASSQGTGGASGNTIYF | TGCGCCAGCAGCCAGGGAACAGGGGGAGCCTCTGGAAACACCATATATTTT
TRBJ2-3 | TRBD2 | few | TRBV11-2 | CASSLYGGGTDTQYF | TGTGCCAGCAGCTTATATGGCGGGGGGACAGATACGCAGTATTTT
TRBJ1-6 | NA | NA | TRBV19 | CASSMFKVRDSSSYNSPLHF | TGTGCCAGTAGTATGTTTAAGGTAAGGGATTCTAGCTCCTATAATTCACCCCTCCACTTT
TRBJ1-2 | NA | NA | TRBV6-5 | CASSRGQILNYGYTF | TGTGCCAGCAGTAGAGGACAGATTCTCAACTATGGCTACACCTTC
TRBJ1-4 | NA | NA | TRBV25-1 | CASSELVSNEKLFF | TGTGCCAGCAGTGAATTGGTTTCTAATGAAAAACTGTTTTTT
TRBJ2-1 | TRBD2 | NA | TRBV11-2 | CASSLELASYNEQFF | TGTGCCAGCAGCTTAGAACTAGCGTCCTACAATGAGCAGTTCTTC
TRBJ2-1 | NA | NA | TRBV7-2 | CASSLGGDEQFF | TGTGCCAGCAGCTTGGGGGGTGATGAGCAGTTCTTC
TRBJ2-5 | NA | NA | TRBV28 | CASSFRTPGLKETQYF | TGTGCCAGCAGTTTTCGGACGCCAGGACTCAAAGAGACCCAGTACTTC
TRBJ1-2 | TRBD1 | NA | TRBV3-1/TRBV3-2 | CASSGQGLLNGYTF | TGTGCCAGCAGCGGACAGGGGCTCTTGAATGGCTACACCTTC
TRBJ2-7 | NA | NA | TRBV4-3 | CASSQDRNSAYEQYF | TGCGCCAGCAGCCAAGATCGGAACAGCGCCTACGAGCAGTACTTC
TRBJ1-1 | TRBD1 | few | TRBV7-9 | CASSLESGGMTEAFF | TGTGCCAGCAGCTTAGAGTCAGGGGGAATGACTGAAGCTTTCTTT
TRBJ1-4 | TRBD1 | NA | TRBV4-3 | CASSQNAGGLGEKLFF | TGCGCCAGCAGCCAGAATGCAGGGGGGCTAGGTGAAAAACTGTTTTTT
TRBJ2-1 | TRBD2 | NA | TRBV11-2 | CASSVQPGLAGGLQFF | TGTGCCAGCAGCGTACAACCGGGACTAGCGGGGGGGCTCCAGTTCTTC
TRBJ1-6 | NA | once | TRBV3-1/TRBV3-2 | CASSQQGYNSPLHF | TGTGCCAGCAGCCAACAGGGCTATAATTCACCCCTCCACTTT
TRBJ1-5 | TRBD1 | NA | TRBV27 | CASSFGGGSWPQHF | TGTGCCAGCAGTTTTGGAGGGGGCTCATGGCCCCAGCATTTT
TRBJ2-3 | NA | NA | TRBV6-5 | CASTMGDTQYF | TGTGCCAGCACCATGGGGGATACGCAGTATTTT